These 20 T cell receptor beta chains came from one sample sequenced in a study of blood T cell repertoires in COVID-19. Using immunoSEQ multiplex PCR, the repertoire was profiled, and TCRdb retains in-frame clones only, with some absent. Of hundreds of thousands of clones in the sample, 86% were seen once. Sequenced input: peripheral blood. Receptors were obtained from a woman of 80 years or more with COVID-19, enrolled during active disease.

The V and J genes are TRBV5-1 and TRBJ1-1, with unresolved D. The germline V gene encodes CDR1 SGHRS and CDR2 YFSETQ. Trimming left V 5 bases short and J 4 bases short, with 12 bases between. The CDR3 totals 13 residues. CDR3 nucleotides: TGCGCCAGCAGGGTCCGGGTGGGCACTGAAGCTTTCTTT. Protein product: CASRVRVGTEAFF.

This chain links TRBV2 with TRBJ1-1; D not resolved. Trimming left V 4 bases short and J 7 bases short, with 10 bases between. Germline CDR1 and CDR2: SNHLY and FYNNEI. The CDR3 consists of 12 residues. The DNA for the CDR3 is TGTGCCAGCAGTGTGGGCGGGATTGAAGCTTTCTTT. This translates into CASSVGGIEAFF.

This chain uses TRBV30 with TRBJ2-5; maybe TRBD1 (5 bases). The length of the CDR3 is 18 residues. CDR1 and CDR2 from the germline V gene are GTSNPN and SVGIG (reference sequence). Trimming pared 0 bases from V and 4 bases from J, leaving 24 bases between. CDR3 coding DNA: TGTGCCTGGAGTGTCAAGGGGTCGGCAGGTGGGGTCGGAGAGACCCAGTACTTC. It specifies CAWSVKGSAGGVGETQYF.

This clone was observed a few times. The CDR3 loop reads CASRDSEGGVGNTEAFF. For the CDR3, the DNA is TGTGCCAGTAGGGATTCCGAAGGGGGGGTTGGAAACACTGAAGCTTTCTTT. The J gene is TRBJ1-1, the V gene TRBV19; maybe TRBD1 (6 bases). The germline V and J ends were trimmed by 6 bases and 2 bases, with 22 bases remaining between them. The CDR3 sequence is 17 residues long. CDR1 is LNHDA and CDR2 is SQIVND in the germline V gene (reference sequence).

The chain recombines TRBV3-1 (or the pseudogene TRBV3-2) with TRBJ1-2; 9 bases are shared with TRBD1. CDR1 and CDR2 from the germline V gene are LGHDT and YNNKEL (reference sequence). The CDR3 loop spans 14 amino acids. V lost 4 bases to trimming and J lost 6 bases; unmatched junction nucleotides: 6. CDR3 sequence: CASSPAGTGNGYTF. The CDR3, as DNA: TGTGCCAGCAGCCCCGCCGGGACAGGGAATGGCTACACCTTC.

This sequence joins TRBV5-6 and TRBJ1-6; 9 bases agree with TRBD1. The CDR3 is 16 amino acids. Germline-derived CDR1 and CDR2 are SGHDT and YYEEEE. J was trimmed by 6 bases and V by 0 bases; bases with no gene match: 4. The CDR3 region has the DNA TGTGCCAGCAGCTTGGGGACAGGGGAGTTTAATTCACCCCTCCACTTT. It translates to CASSLGTGEFNSPLHF.

The CDR3 is CASSSHAREKLFF. The CDR3 coding sequence is TGTGCCAGCTCTTCCCATGCTCGGGAAAAACTGTTTTTT. The V and J genes are TRBV18 and TRBJ1-4; D uncertain. The germline V and J ends were trimmed by 6 bases and 8 bases, with 13 bases remaining between them. Germline V gene data show CDR1 as KGHSH and CDR2 as LQKENI. The CDR3 length is 13 residues. Combining the CDR3 with reference TRBV18 and TRBJ1-4 gives the whole variable domain NAGVMQNPRHLVRRRGQEARLRCSPMKGHSHVYWYRQLPEEGLKFMVYLQKENIIDESGMPKERFSAEFPKEGPSILRIQQVVRGDSAAYFCASSSHAREKLFFGSGTQLSVL.

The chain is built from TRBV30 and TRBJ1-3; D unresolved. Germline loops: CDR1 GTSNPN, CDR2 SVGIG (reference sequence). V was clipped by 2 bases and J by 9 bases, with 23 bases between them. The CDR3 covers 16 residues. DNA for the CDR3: TGTGCCTGGAGTTATTATCCCACCTTAACCAGTGGCACCATATATTTT. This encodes CAWSYYPTLTSGTIYF.

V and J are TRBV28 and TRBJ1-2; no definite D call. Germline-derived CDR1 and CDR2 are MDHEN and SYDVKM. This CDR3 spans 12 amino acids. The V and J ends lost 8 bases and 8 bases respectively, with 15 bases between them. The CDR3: CASRAGIGGYTF. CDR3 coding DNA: TGTGCCAGCCGGGCGGGGATCGGGGGCTACACCTTC.

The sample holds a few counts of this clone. The CDR3 spells CASSTGTGYYGYTF. For the CDR3, the DNA is TGTGCCAGCAGTACCGGGACAGGGTACTATGGCTACACCTTC. The chain couples TRBV2 to TRBJ1-2; 9 bases match TRBD1. V shed 5 bases, J shed 3 bases, and the junction held 4 bases outside the gene matches. Per germline, CDR1 SNHLY and CDR2 FYNNEI. This CDR3 is built from 14 residues.

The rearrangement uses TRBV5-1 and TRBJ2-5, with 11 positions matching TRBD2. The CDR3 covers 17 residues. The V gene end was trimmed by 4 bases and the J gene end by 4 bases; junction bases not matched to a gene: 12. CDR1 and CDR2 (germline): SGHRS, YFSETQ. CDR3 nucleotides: TGCGCCAGCAGCCAACGGGGACTAGCGGCATATGGAGAGACCCAGTACTTC. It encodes CASSQRGLAAYGETQYF.

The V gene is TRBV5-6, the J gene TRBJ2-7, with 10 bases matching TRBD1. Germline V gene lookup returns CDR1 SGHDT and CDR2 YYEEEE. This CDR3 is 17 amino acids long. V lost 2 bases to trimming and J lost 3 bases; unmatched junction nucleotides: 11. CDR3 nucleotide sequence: TGTGCCAGCAGCTTAAGGGGGACAGGGGAGGTCGGCTACGAGCAGTACTTC. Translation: CASSLRGTGEVGYEQYF.

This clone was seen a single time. The CDR3 loop reads CASSQQGTEAYNEQFF. DNA for the CDR3: TGCGCCAGCAGCCAACAGGGGACCGAAGCGTACAATGAGCAGTTCTTC. The chain is built from TRBV5-1 and TRBJ2-1, with 7 positions matching TRBD1. In germline, CDR1 is SGHRS, CDR2 YFSETQ. The junction had 11 bases not matched to a gene; V was cut back by 4 bases and J by 4 bases. The CDR3 sequence is 16 residues long.

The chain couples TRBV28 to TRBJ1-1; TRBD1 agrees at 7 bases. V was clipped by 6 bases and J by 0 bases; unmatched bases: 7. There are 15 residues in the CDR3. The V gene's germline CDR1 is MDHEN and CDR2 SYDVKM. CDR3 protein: CASRGLQGLNTEAFF. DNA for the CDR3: TGTGCCAGCAGGGGGCTACAGGGGTTGAACACTGAAGCTTTCTTT.

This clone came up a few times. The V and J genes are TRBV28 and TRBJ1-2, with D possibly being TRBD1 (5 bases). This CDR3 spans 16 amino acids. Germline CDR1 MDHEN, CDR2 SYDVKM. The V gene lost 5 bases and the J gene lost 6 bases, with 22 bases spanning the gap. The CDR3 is CASSRAGHLTGDGYTF. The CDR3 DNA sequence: TGTGCCAGCAGTCGAGCCGGACACCTGACTGGCGATGGCTACACCTTC.

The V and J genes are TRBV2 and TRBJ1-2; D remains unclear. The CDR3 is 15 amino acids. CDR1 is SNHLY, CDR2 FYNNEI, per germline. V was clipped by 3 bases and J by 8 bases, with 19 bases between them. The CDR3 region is CASSDAASESNGYTF. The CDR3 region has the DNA TGTGCCAGCAGTGATGCGGCATCGGAGTCTAACGGCTACACCTTC.

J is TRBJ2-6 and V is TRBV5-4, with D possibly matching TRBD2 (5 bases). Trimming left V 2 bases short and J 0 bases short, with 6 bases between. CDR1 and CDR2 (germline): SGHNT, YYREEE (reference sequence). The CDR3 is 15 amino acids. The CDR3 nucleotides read TGTGCCAGCAGCTTACGGGACTCTGGGGCCAACGTCCTGACTTTC. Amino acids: CASSLRDSGANVLTF.

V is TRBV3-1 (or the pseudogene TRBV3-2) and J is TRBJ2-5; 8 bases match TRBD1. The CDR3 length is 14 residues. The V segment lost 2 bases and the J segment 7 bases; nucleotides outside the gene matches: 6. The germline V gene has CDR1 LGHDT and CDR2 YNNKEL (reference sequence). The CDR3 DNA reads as TGTGCCAGCAGCCAAATCAGGGGGCTTGGGACCCAGTACTTC. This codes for CASSQIRGLGTQYF.

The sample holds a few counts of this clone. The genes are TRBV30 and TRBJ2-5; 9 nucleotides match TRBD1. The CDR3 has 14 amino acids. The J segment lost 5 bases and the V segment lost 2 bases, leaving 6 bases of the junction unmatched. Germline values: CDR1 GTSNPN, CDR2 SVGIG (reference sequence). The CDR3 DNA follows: TGTGCCTGGAGTCCACAGGGGGCTCCGGAGACCCAGTACTTC. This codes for CAWSPQGAPETQYF.

In nucleotides, the CDR3 is TGCGCCAGCAGCGAGGCGGGGGGTCCTAACTATGGCTACACCTTC. This encodes CASSEAGGPNYGYTF. This rearrangement joins TRBV5-1 to TRBJ1-2; possibly TRBD1 for D (5 bases). Trimming cost V 4 bases and J 0 bases, with 13 bases left between them. Germline V gene sequence: CDR1 SGHRS, CDR2 YFSETQ. The CDR3 is 15 amino acids.